This TCR beta chain was identified in a study of T cells expressing NK-cell markers. Reprocessing the 5' RACE reads, TCRdb reports a single entry for every CDR3 protein and omits DNA. This repertoire comprises about 430,000 distinct CDR3 sequences; its ten largest clones make up 1.4%. CDR1 and CDR2 from the germline V gene are SNHLY and FYNNEI. The CDR3 contains 20 residues. Source material: blood T cells: a sorted CD56 or NKG2C T cell subset, CD4+ or CD8+ T cells, or bulk PBMC T cells (not recorded which). This sequence originates from a woman in her forties or fifties in good health. The rearrangement joins TRBV2 to TRBJ2-7; TCRdb reports TRBD1, a call that lacks DNA to check it against. CDR3 sequence reads: CASRQQRTGHKPLSPYEQYF.